The rows below give T cell receptor beta chains drawn from one sample of a study of PD-1 blockade in classical Hodgkin lymphoma. Method: immunoSEQ multiplex PCR; TCRdb's copy keeps in-frame clones and lacks some. The data show about 97,000 clones, 65% to 85% seen once. This material consisted of peripheral blood mononuclear cells (PBMCs), taken at baseline. The origin of the receptors is a human donor with classical Hodgkin lymphoma. Both conserved end residues are part of each CDR3. The D gene is left open where the match is weak. Not all rows give a size; the values are once, few, many and, for expanded clones, a class.

V gene	clone size	J gene	D gene	CDR3 DNA	CDR3 protein
TRBV6-4	-	TRBJ2-3	TRBD2	TGTGCCAGCAGCGTCATCACTACTAGCGGGAGGGGCACAGATACGCAGTATTTT	CASSVITTSGRGTDTQYF
TRBV10-3	-	TRBJ1-1	-	TGTGCCATCGGGGTAAGTGGGTGGGGCCTGAACACTGAAGCTTTCTTT	CAIGVSGWGLNTEAFF
TRBV21-1	-	TRBJ2-7	-	TGTGCCAGCAGCACGACTAGCGGGGCCTCCTACGAGCAGTACTTC	CASSTTSGASYEQYF
TRBV19	-	TRBJ2-5	-	TGTGCCAGTAGTATAGGGGGGGAGACCCAGTACTTC	CASSIGGETQYF
TRBV27	-	TRBJ1-5	-	TGTGCCAGCAGTTTAAGGGTCCAGGAGCCCCAGCATTTT	CASSLRVQEPQHF
TRBV11-2	-	TRBJ2-1	-	TGTGCCAGCAGCTGGCCTGGGGGAGGACCTATACAATGGGAGCAGTTCTTC	CASSWPGGGPIQWEQFF
TRBV5-6	once	TRBJ1-3	-	TGTGCCAGCAGCGGGGGACCTTGGGCTGGAAACACCATATATTTT	CASSGGPWAGNTIYF
TRBV18	-	TRBJ1-4	-	TGTGCCAGCTCACCACCTTCGGGCTGGGGAAAACTGTTTTTT	CASSPPSGWGKLFF
TRBV6-6	-	TRBJ1-1	-	TGTGCCAGCAGTTACCCCACAGGGTCGCCGAACACTGAAGCTTTCTTT	CASSYPTGSPNTEAFF
TRBV5-8	-	TRBJ1-5	TRBD1	TGTGCCAGCAGCCAGGACAGGGGAGAGGGCAATCAGCCCCAGCATTTT	CASSQDRGEGNQPQHF
TRBV5-1	-	TRBJ2-1	-	TGCGCCAGCAGCTACAGGAATTACAATGAGCAGTTCTTC	CASSYRNYNEQFF
TRBV30	few	TRBJ2-1	-	TGTGCCTGGAGCCCGGGCAGGGGCAATGAGCAGTTCTTC	CAWSPGRGNEQFF
TRBV2	-	TRBJ1-6	-	TGTGCCAGCAGTGGGACGGGAGGTTCACCCCTCCACTTT	CASSGTGGSPLHF
TRBV18	-	TRBJ2-3	TRBD1	TGTGCCAGCTCACCGGGACAGGGTCCCCGGGATACGCAGTATTTT	CASSPGQGPRDTQYF
TRBV28	-	TRBJ2-7	-	TGTGCCAGCACCCATCGGCAGGGTGGCGAGCAGTACTTC	CASTHRQGGEQYF
TRBV5-5	-	TRBJ2-7	-	TGTGCCAGCAGTTCCGGGGCCGTCAGCTCCTACGAGCAGTACTTC	CASSSGAVSSYEQYF
TRBV5-1	-	TRBJ1-1	TRBD1	TGCGCCAGCAGCTCATCCACGGGACAGCTTGAAGCTTTCTTT	CASSSSTGQLEAFF
TRBV5-1	-	TRBJ2-7	TRBD2	TGCGCCAGCAGCCTGACTAGCGGGAGCTCCTACGAGCAGTACTTC	CASSLTSGSSYEQYF
TRBV7-2	-	TRBJ1-3	-	TGTGCCAGCAGCTTTTCTCCCGGATTCTCTGGAAACACCATATATTTT	CASSFSPGFSGNTIYF
TRBV30	-	TRBJ2-2	TRBD2	TGTGCCTGGAGTGTATCGCTGGCCGCGAGCGGGAGGGTCACCGGGGAGCTGTTTTTT	CAWSVSLAASGRVTGELFF
TRBV7-2	-	TRBJ2-1	-	TGTGCCAGCAGCTTAGACAATCGGATCCAGCAGTTCTTC	CASSLDNRIQQFF
TRBV4-2	-	TRBJ2-7	-	TGTGCCAGCAGCCAATCTACTATCTCTAACTCCTACGAGCAGTACTTC	CASSQSTISNSYEQYF
TRBV12-5	-	TRBJ2-1	TRBD2	TGTGCTAGTGGTTCCGGGACTAGCGGGATCAATGAGCAGTTCTTC	CASGSGTSGINEQFF
TRBV29-1	-	TRBJ2-7	-	TGCAGCCCCGAGGGTTGCGGCCCCTACGAGCAGTACTTC	CSPEGCGPYEQYF
TRBV5-1	-	TRBJ2-7	TRBD2	TGCGCCAGCAGCTTGGATACGGCGGGAGGTCTTTACGAGCAGTACTTC	CASSLDTAGGLYEQYF
TRBV7-8	-	TRBJ1-5	-	TGTGCCAGCAGCTTAGACAGCAATCAGCCCCAGCATTTT	CASSLDSNQPQHF
TRBV14	few	TRBJ2-7	-	TGTGCCAGCAGCCAAAATGGGTACGAGCAGTACTTC	CASSQNGYEQYF
TRBV30	-	TRBJ2-3	TRBD2	TGTGCCTGGAGTGTTGGGGGGAGGGCCAGCGCAGATACGCAGTATTTT	CAWSVGGRASADTQYF
TRBV5-4	-	TRBJ1-1	-	TGTGCCAGCAGCTTGGCACAGGGTCGGGACACTGAAGCTTTCTTT	CASSLAQGRDTEAFF
TRBV30	-	TRBJ1-2	TRBD1	TGTGCCTGGAGTGTGACAAGGACAGGACTGCGCTACACCTTC	CAWSVTRTGLRYTF
TRBV6-1	-	TRBJ2-7	TRBD1	TGTGCCAGCAGTGACACCTCCGGGACAGCGAAGGTGGAGCAGTACTTC	CASSDTSGTAKVEQYF
TRBV5-4	-	TRBJ2-3	-	TGTGCCAGCAGCTCTCCGGCCCGAGATACGCAGTATTTT	CASSSPARDTQYF
TRBV9	-	TRBJ2-3	TRBD2	TGTGCCAGCAGCGTGACTAGCGGGAAGAGCACAGATACGCAGTATTTT	CASSVTSGKSTDTQYF
TRBV5-4	few	TRBJ1-2	TRBD1	TGTGCCAGCAGCTTGGTCGGACAGGGATATTCTGGCTACACCTTC	CASSLVGQGYSGYTF
TRBV28	-	TRBJ1-1	-	TGTGCCAGCAGTTATCCCGGTGGGCGGGCCGGGAACACTGAAGCTTTCTTT	CASSYPGGRAGNTEAFF
TRBV7-9	-	TRBJ2-7	TRBD1	TGTGCCAGCAGCGCAGGACAGGGGAAGTCCTACGAGCAGTACTTC	CASSAGQGKSYEQYF
TRBV5-1	-	TRBJ2-3	-	TGCGCCAGCGCAAGGACGGGAGCCACAGATACGCAGTATTTT	CASARTGATDTQYF
TRBV10-3	once	TRBJ2-1	TRBD1	TGTGCCATCCGCCCGACAGGGGGCTTTAATGAGCAGTTCTTC	CAIRPTGGFNEQFF
TRBV10-3	-	TRBJ1-5	-	TGTGCCATCAGTGAGTCAGTCGGGCAGCCCCAGCATTTT	CAISESVGQPQHF
TRBV9	-	TRBJ2-3	TRBD2	TGTGCCAGCACCTGGACTAGCGGGAGCGCAGATACGCAGTATTTT	CASTWTSGSADTQYF
TRBV28	-	TRBJ2-4	-	TGTGCCAGCAGTTTGACTGTCAAAAACATTCAGTACTTC	CASSLTVKNIQYF